This entry lists 10 T cell receptor beta chains sequenced from one sample in a study of shared clonotypes between healthy human individuals. CD8 cells regarded as naive lacked CD45RO, were positively chosen for CCR7, and omitted terminally differentiated effector memory CD45RA+ cells. TCRdb keeps only in-frame clones here, not all; method: immunoSEQ multiplex PCR. The sample has about 2 million clones, about 94% seen once; the top ten hold more than 0.95%. Sample: naive CD8+ T cells sorted from blood. Receptors originate from a man aged 18 to 29 in good health.

The V call is TRBV4-1, the J call TRBJ2-7; no clear D gene. There are 12 residues in the CDR3. V was clipped by 0 bases and J by 5 bases, with 5 bases between them. Germline V CDR1 and CDR2: MGHRA, YSYEKL. CDR3 coding DNA: TGCGCCAGCAGCCAAGATCACGACGAGCAGTACTTC. Residues: CASSQDHDEQYF.

This chain uses TRBV9 with TRBJ1-1; D not certain. The CDR3 runs 14 residues. The V gene lost 3 bases and the J gene lost 1 base, with 10 bases spanning the gap. Germline V gene sequence: CDR1 SGDLS, CDR2 YYNGEE. This chain's CDR3 is CASSAPLGNTEAFF. As DNA, the CDR3 is TGTGCCAGCAGCGCCCCTCTGGGGAACACTGAAGCTTTCTTT.

CDR3 bases: TGCGCCCGCGGGGGCCACCCGAGGGTTCTACCCTACGAGCAGTACTTC. Amino acids: CARGGHPRVLPYEQYF. The genes are TRBV23-1 and TRBJ2-7; possibly TRBD2 for D (7 bases). TRBV23-1 falls under the ORF class, with uncertain function. V lost 11 bases and J lost 2, with 25 bases in between. There are 16 residues in the CDR3.

The V call is TRBV7-9, the J call TRBJ1-4, with D perhaps TRBD1 (6 bases). Trimming pared 4 bases from V and 0 bases from J, leaving 15 bases between. In germline, CDR1 is SEHNR, CDR2 FQNEAQ (reference sequence). The CDR3 covers 17 residues. This CDR3 reads CASSSSVTGSTNEKLFF. The CDR3, as DNA: TGTGCCAGCAGCTCATCCGTAACAGGGTCAACTAATGAAAAACTGTTTTTT.

The chain employs TRBV28 and TRBJ2-3; tentative D call: TRBD1 (6 bases). V was cut by 5 bases and J by 3 bases, with 9 bases left in between. The CDR3 runs 13 residues. CDR1 MDHEN and CDR2 SYDVKM come from the germline V gene. CDR3 loop: CASSGTLTDTQYF. The CDR3 coding sequence is TGTGCCAGCAGTGGGACATTGACAGATACGCAGTATTTT.

CDR3 sequence: CASSLGTITYEQYF. CDR3 in DNA: TGTGCCAGCAGCTTGGGGACTATAACCTACGAGCAGTACTTC. The chain carries TRBV5-6 and TRBJ2-7, with a possible D match to TRBD2 (6 bases). Trimming took off 0 bases at V and 2 bases at J, with 9 bases between the two ends. Germline values: CDR1 SGHDT, CDR2 YYEEEE. This CDR3 spans 14 amino acids.

The chain couples TRBV11-2 to TRBJ2-2, with D possibly matching TRBD2 (5 bases). V was trimmed by 2 bases and J by 14 bases, leaving 18 bases between them. The CDR3 contains 14 residues. Germline V lookup: CDR1 SGHAT, CDR2 FQNNGV. Here the CDR3 reads CASSLLVEGLDLFF. The DNA for the CDR3 is TGTGCCAGCAGCTTATTAGTCGAGGGATTGGACCTGTTTTTT.

The rearrangement uses TRBV7-6 and TRBJ2-2; tentatively, D is TRBD1 (5 bases). Germline loops: CDR1 SGHVS, CDR2 FNYEAQ. V lost 4 bases to trimming and J lost 4 bases, with 10 bases between them. This CDR3 contains 14 residues. CDR3 sequence reads: CASSWKGSTGELFF. DNA of the CDR3: TGTGCCAGCAGCTGGAAGGGGTCCACCGGGGAGCTGTTTTTT. The variable domain in full, with the rest retrieved from reference TRBV7-6 and TRBJ2-2, is GAGVSQSPRYKVTKRGQDVALRCDPISGHVSLYWYRQALGQGPEFLTYFNYEAQQDKSGLPNDRFSAERPEGSISTLTIQRTEQRDSAMYRCASSWKGSTGELFFGEGSRLTVL.

V gene TRBV9 combines with J gene TRBJ1-5; D is ambiguous. The CDR3 totals 13 residues. Germline V CDR1 and CDR2: SGDLS, YYNGEE. The V end lost 3 bases, the J end lost 7 bases, and 11 bases lay between the germline ends. The CDR3 DNA sequence: TGTGCCAGCAGCGGCCCCCTGGGGCAGCCCCAGCATTTT. This sequence encodes CASSGPLGQPQHF.

This rearrangement joins TRBV5-4 to TRBJ2-7; no reliable D call. Between the trimmed V and J ends, which lost 2 bases and 4 bases, there was a span of 7 bases. This CDR3 contains 12 residues. Germline-derived CDR1 and CDR2 are SGHNT and YYREEE (reference sequence). The DNA for the CDR3 is TGTGCCAGCAGCTTCGACGGATACGAGCAGTACTTC. Amino acid sequence: CASSFDGYEQYF.